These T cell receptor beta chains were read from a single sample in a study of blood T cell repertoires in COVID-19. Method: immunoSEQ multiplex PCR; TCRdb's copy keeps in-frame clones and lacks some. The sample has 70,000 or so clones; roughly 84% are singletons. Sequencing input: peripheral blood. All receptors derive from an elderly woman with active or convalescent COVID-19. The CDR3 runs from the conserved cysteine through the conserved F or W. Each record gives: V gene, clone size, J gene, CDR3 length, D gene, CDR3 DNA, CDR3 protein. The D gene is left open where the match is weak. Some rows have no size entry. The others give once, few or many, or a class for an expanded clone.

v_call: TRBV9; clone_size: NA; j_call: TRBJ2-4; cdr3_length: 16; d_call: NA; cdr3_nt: TGTGCCAGCAGCCCCCCAGGGCGGGGTTTGGATAACATTCAGTACTTC; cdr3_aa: CASSPPGRGLDNIQYF
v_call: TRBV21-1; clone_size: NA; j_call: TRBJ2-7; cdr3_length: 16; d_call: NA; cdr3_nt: TGTGCCAGCACTCTTGCGGGGGGGCCTCTGTGGGGAGAGCAGTACTTC; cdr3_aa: CASTLAGGPLWGEQYF
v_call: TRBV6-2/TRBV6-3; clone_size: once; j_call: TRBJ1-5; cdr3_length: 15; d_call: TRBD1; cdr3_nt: TGTGCCAGCAGTCCAACAGGGGGGGTAGATCAGCCCCAGCATTTT; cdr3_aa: CASSPTGGVDQPQHF
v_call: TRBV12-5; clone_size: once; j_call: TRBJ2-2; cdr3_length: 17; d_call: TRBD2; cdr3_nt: TGTGCTAGTGGGCGGGGGGGAGAACTAGCTCCGACCGGGGAGCTGTTTTTT; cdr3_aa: CASGRGGELAPTGELFF
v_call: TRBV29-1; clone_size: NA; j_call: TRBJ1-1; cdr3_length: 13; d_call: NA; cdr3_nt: TGCAGCGTTGCAGGGATCATGAACACTGAAGCTTTCTTT; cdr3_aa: CSVAGIMNTEAFF
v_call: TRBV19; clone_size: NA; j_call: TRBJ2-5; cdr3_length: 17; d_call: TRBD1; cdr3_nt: TGTGCCAGTAGTGTAACCCTAATTCGGACAGGATCAGAGACCCAGTACTTC; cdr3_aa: CASSVTLIRTGSETQYF
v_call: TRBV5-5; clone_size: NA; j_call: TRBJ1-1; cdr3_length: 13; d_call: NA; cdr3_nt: TGTGCCAGCAGCTTGTATCTGAACACTGAAGCTTTCTTT; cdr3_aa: CASSLYLNTEAFF
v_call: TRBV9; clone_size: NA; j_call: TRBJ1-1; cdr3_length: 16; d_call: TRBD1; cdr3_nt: TGTGCCAGCAGCGTAGGGGGCAGGGGGATGAACACTGAAGCTTTCTTT; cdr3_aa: CASSVGGRGMNTEAFF
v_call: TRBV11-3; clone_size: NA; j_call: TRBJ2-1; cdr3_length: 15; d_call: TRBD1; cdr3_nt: TGTGCCAGCAGCTTAACAGGGGACTCCTACAATGAGCAGTTCTTC; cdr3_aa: CASSLTGDSYNEQFF
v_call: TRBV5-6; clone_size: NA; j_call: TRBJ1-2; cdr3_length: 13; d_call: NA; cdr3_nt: TGTGCCAGCAGCTTGGTTTCGGCGGATGGCTACACCTTC; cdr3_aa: CASSLVSADGYTF
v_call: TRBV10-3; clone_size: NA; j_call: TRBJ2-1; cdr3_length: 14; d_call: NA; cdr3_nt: TGTGCCATCAGTGAGTACCGACAGGACAATGAGCAGTTCTTC; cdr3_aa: CAISEYRQDNEQFF
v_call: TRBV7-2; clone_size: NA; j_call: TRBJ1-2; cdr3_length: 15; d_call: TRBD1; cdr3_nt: TGTGCCAGCAGCTTATACAGGGGGAATAACTATGGCTACACCTTC; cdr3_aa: CASSLYRGNNYGYTF
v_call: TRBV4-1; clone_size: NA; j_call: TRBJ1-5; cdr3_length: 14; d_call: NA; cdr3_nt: TGCGCCAGCAGCCAAGAATGGGCGCCACAGCCCCAGCATTTT; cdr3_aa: CASSQEWAPQPQHF
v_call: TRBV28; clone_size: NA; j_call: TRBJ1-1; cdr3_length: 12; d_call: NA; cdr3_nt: TGTGCCAGCAGTTTGGTCCGGGGGGAAGCTTTCTTT; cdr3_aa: CASSLVRGEAFF
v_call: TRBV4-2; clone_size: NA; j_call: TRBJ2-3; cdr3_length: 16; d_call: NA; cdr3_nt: TGTGCCAGCAGCCAAGGCCCACAAATCGGCACAGATACGCAGTATTTT; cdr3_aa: CASSQGPQIGTDTQYF
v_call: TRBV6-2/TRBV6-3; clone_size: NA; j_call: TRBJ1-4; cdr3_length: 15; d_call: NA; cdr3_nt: TGTGCCAGCAGCTTACAGCTCCCCGGAGGTGAAAAACTGTTTTTT; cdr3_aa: CASSLQLPGGEKLFF
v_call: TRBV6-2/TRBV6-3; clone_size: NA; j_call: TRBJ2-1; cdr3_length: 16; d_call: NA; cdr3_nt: TGTGCCAGCAGTTACTCATGGCGGTCTTACGGCGATGAGCAGTTCTTC; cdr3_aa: CASSYSWRSYGDEQFF
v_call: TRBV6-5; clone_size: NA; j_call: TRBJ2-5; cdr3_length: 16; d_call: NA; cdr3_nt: TGTGCCAGCAGTTACTCTGGATTCCAGGGTCAAGAGACCCAGTACTTC; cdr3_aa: CASSYSGFQGQETQYF
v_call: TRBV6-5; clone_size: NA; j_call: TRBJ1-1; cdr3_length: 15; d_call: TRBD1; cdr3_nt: TGTGCCAGCAGTTACGCTACAGGGGCGAACACTGAAGCTTTCTTT; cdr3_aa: CASSYATGANTEAFF
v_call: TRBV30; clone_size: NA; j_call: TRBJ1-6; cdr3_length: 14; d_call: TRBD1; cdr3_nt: TGTGCCTGGAGTCCGCACAGGGGGCGGGTACCCCTCCACTTT; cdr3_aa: CAWSPHRGRVPLHF
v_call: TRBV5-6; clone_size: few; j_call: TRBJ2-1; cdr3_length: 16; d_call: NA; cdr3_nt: TGTGCCAGCAGCTTGGAATTACAGGGACCCTACAATGAGCAGTTCTTC; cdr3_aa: CASSLELQGPYNEQFF
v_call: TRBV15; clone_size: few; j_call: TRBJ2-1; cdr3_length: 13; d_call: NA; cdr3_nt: TGTGCCACCAGCGCCCCAGGGGGGAATGAGCAGTTCTTC; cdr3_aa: CATSAPGGNEQFF
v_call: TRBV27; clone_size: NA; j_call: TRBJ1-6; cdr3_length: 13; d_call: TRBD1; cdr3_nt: TGTGCCAGTAGGGACAGGCTAAATTCACCCCTCCACTTT; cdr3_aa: CASRDRLNSPLHF
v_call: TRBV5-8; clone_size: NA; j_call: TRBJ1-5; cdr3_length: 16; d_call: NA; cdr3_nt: TGTGCCAGCAGCTTGGCTGCAGGGGAGTTGGGACAGCCCCAGCATTTT; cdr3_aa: CASSLAAGELGQPQHF
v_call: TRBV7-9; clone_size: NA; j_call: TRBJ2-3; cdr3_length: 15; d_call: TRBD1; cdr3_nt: TGTGCCAGCACCCCAGGACAGGCGGACACAGATACGCAGTATTTT; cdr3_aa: CASTPGQADTDTQYF
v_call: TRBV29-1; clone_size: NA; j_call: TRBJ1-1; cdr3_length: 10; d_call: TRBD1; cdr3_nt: TGCAGCGTTGTACAGGGGGTGGTTTTCTTT; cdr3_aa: CSVVQGVVFF
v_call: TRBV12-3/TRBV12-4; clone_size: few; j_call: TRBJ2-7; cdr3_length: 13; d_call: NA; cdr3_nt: TGTGCCAGCAGTTTCCTCGACTTGGGCGAGCAGTACTTC; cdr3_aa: CASSFLDLGEQYF
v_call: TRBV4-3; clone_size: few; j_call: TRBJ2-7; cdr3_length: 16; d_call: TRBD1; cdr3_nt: TGCGCCAGCAGCCAAGATTGGACAGGGGGCTCGGGAGAGCAGTACTTC; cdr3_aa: CASSQDWTGGSGEQYF
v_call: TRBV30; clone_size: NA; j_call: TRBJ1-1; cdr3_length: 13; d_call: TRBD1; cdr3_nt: TGTGCCTGTGACGGGACAGGGGGCTCTGAAGCTTTCTTT; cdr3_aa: CACDGTGGSEAFF
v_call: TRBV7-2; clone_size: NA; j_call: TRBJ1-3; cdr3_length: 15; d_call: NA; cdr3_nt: TGTGCCAGCAGCTTAGTTGGCCCCACTGGAAACACCATATATTTT; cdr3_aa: CASSLVGPTGNTIYF
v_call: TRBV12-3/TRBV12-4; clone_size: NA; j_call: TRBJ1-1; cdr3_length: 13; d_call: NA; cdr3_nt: TGTGCCAGCAGTCCAAACCAGTTAACTGAAGCTTTCTTT; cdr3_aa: CASSPNQLTEAFF
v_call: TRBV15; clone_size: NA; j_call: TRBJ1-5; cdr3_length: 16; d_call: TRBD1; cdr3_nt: TGTGCCACCAGCAGAGCTCCCTTGGACAGGTATCAGCCCCAGCATTTT; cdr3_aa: CATSRAPLDRYQPQHF
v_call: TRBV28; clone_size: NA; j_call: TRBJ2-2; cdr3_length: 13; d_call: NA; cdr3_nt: TGTGCCAGCAGCCCCAGCGGCACCGGGGAGCTGTTTTTT; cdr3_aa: CASSPSGTGELFF
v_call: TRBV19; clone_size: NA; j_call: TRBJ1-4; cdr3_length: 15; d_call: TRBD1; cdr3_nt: TGTGCCAGTAGTACCGAGACAGGGACCAGTGAAAAACTGTTTTTT; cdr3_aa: CASSTETGTSEKLFF
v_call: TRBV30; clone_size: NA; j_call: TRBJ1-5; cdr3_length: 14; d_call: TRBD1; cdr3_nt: TGTGCCTGGAGTCCAGGGGGGCTAAATCAGCCCCAGCATTTT; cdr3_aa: CAWSPGGLNQPQHF
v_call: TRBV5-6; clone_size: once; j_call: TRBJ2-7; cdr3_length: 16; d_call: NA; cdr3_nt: TGTGCCAGCAGCCCCCGCCCCGGGGAAGTCACCTACGAGCAGTACTTC; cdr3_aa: CASSPRPGEVTYEQYF
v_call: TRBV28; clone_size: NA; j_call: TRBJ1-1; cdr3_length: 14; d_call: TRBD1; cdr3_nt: TGTGCCAGCAGTTTAACTCAACAGGGGGGGAAAGCTTTCTTT; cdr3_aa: CASSLTQQGGKAFF
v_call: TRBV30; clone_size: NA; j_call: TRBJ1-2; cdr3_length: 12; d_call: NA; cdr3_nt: TGTGCCTGGAGTGCTTACAAAAATGGCTACACCTTC; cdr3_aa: CAWSAYKNGYTF
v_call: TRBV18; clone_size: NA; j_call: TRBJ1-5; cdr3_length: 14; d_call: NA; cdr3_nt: TGTGCCAGCTCACCCAGGGGAAGGAGTCAGCCCCAGCATTTT; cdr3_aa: CASSPRGRSQPQHF
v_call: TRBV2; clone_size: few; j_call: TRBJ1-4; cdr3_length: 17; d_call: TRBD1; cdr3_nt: TGTGCCAGCGGGTTCGCGGGACAGGGGATATCTAATGAAAAACTGTTTTTT; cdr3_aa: CASGFAGQGISNEKLFF
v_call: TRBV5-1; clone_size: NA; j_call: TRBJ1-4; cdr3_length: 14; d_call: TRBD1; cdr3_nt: TGCGCCAGCAGCGAAGGGGGCCTGGGCGGGAAACTGTTTTTT; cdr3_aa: CASSEGGLGGKLFF
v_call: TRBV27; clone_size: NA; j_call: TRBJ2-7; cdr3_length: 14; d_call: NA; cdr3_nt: TGTGCCAGCAACCCAGCGAGTCACCCCTACGAGCAGTACTTC; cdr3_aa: CASNPASHPYEQYF
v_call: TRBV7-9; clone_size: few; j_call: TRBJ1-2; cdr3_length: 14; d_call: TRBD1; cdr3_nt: TGTGCCAGCAGCTTGACAACAGGGGTTTATGGCTACACCTTC; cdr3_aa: CASSLTTGVYGYTF
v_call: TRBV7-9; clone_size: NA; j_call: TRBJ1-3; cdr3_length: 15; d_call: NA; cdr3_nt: TGTGCCAGCAGCCCAAACAGCGGGACGGGAAACACCATATATTTT; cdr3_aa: CASSPNSGTGNTIYF
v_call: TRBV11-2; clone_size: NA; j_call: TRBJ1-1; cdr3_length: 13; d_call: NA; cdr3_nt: TGTGCCAGCAGCTTACACAGGAACACTGAAGCTTTCTTT; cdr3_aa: CASSLHRNTEAFF
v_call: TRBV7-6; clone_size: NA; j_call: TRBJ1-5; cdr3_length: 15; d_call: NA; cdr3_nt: TGTGCCAGCAGCTTAGGGCGCAGGTCAAATCAGCCCCAGCATTTT; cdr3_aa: CASSLGRRSNQPQHF
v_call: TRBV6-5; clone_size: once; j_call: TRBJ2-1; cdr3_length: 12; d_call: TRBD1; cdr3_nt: TGTGCCAGCAGAAAAACAGGGGAATTGAAGTTCTTC; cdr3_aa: CASRKTGELKFF